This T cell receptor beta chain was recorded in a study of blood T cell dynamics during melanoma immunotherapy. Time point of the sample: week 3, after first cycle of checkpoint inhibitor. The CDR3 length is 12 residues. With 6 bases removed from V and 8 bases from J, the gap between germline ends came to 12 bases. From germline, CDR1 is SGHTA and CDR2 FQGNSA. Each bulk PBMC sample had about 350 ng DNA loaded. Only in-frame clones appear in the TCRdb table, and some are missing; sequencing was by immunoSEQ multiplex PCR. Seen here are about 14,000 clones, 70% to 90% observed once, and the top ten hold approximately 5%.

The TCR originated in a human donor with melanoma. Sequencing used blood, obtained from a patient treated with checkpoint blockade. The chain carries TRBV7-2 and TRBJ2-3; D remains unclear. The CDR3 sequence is CASSPSESTQYF. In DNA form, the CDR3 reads TGTGCCAGCAGTCCCTCGGAGAGTACGCAGTATTTT.